Listed below are T cell receptor beta chains from one sample, sequenced in a study of blood T cell repertoires in COVID-19. The method was immunoSEQ multiplex PCR; TCRdb's version includes in-frame clones alone and lacks a portion of them. Here the sample spans 250,000 to 300,000 clones, 70% to 90% being singletons. Input material: peripheral blood. The receptor set was obtained from a woman in her 30s with COVID-19, enrolled during active disease. Each CDR3 is given with its conserved first and last residue. The D gene is left open where the match is weak. Size values are once, few and many counts, or a class for expanded clones, and some rows have none.

v_gene,d_gene,j_gene,abundance,CDR3nt,CDR3aa
TRBV18,TRBD2,TRBJ2-5,NA,TGTGCCAGCCTCCTCTGGGGGGGGAGTCCACAAGAGACCCAGTACTTC,CASLLWGGSPQETQYF
TRBV6-5,NA,TRBJ2-2,NA,TGTGCCAGCAGTTACCTGGAGGGTCGAGAGGAGCTGTTTTTT,CASSYLEGREELFF
TRBV29-1,NA,TRBJ2-5,few,TGCAGCGTTGTGGTCACTCAAGAGACCCAGTACTTC,CSVVVTQETQYF
TRBV28,NA,TRBJ1-2,NA,TGTGCCAGCAGGCCCCGGGGGTGGGATGGCTACACCTTC,CASRPRGWDGYTF
TRBV14,TRBD2,TRBJ2-7,NA,TGTGCCAGCAGCCAAGACCCCAGCGGGGCTTGGGGGGGGCAGTACTTC,CASSQDPSGAWGGQYF
TRBV18,TRBD1,TRBJ2-7,NA,TGTGCCAGCTCACGAACAGGGGTTCGCCACGAGCAGTACTTC,CASSRTGVRHEQYF
TRBV25-1,NA,TRBJ1-2,NA,TGTGCCAGCAGTGAATATACGCAGGGCCCGAACTATGGCTACACCTTC,CASSEYTQGPNYGYTF
TRBV4-2,NA,TRBJ1-2,NA,TGTGCCAGCAGCCATCAGGGTTCTAACTATGGCTACACCTTC,CASSHQGSNYGYTF
TRBV18,NA,TRBJ1-1,once,TGTGCCAGCTCACCGGGCAGGGGCTCCATGAACACTGAAGCTTTCTTT,CASSPGRGSMNTEAFF
TRBV9,TRBD1,TRBJ1-3,once,TGTGCCAGCAGCCCCAGGACAGGGAGGGACACCATATATTTT,CASSPRTGRDTIYF
TRBV3-1/TRBV3-2,NA,TRBJ2-1,NA,TGTGCCAGCAGCCGGGCCTCCCCCAATGAGCAGTTCTTC,CASSRASPNEQFF
TRBV3-1/TRBV3-2,NA,TRBJ1-2,NA,TGTGCCAGCAGCCGGGGGCCGTCATATGGCTACACCTTC,CASSRGPSYGYTF
TRBV7-8,NA,TRBJ1-2,NA,TGTGCCAGCAGCTTAGCGGGTGGGGAGACGGGGGGCTACACCTTC,CASSLAGGETGGYTF
TRBV5-4,TRBD1,TRBJ1-1,NA,TGTGCCAGCAGCCCCGGGACAGGGGGGAGACCTGAAGCTTTCTTT,CASSPGTGGRPEAFF
TRBV5-1,TRBD1,TRBJ1-2,NA,TGCGCCAGCAGCCCCTGGACCTGGACAGGGGATGGCTACACCTTC,CASSPWTWTGDGYTF
TRBV19,NA,TRBJ2-7,NA,TGTGCCAGTAGTGGCCGAACAACCACCTACGAGCAGTACTTC,CASSGRTTTYEQYF
TRBV11-2,NA,TRBJ2-2,NA,TGTGCCAGCAGCTTGCCGGGACAAGCCACCGGGGAGCTGTTTTTT,CASSLPGQATGELFF
TRBV19,NA,TRBJ1-1,NA,TGTGCCAGTAGTATCACAGGGTTTTGGAACACTGAAGCTTTCTTT,CASSITGFWNTEAFF
TRBV5-4,NA,TRBJ1-1,NA,TGTGCCAGCAGCTTGGCAGGGCTTCTAATGAACACTGAAGCTTTCTTT,CASSLAGLLMNTEAFF
TRBV18,TRBD1,TRBJ2-2,NA,TGTGCCAGCTCGAAGGGACAGGGACATGGCACCGGGGAGCTGTTTTTT,CASSKGQGHGTGELFF
TRBV27,TRBD1,TRBJ2-2,NA,TGTGCCAGCAGCCTTCTGACAGGGATGGGTCCCGGGGAGCTGTTTTTT,CASSLLTGMGPGELFF
TRBV7-8,TRBD2,TRBJ2-1,NA,TGTGCCAGCCAGGGAGGGTACGAGCAGTTCTTC,CASQGGYEQFF
TRBV19,TRBD1,TRBJ1-2,NA,TGTGCCAGTAGTGGTATCACCGTCCCAGGGGGTAGCTATGGCTACACCTTC,CASSGITVPGGSYGYTF
TRBV10-2,NA,TRBJ2-3,NA,TGCGCCAGCAGTGAGCAGTCTAGCCGGGGAGATACGCAGTATTTT,CASSEQSSRGDTQYF
TRBV6-1,TRBD2,TRBJ2-7,NA,TGTGCCAGCAGTGAGGCTAGCGGGGGCTACGAGCAGTACTTC,CASSEASGGYEQYF
TRBV2,NA,TRBJ1-2,NA,TGTGCCAGCAGGGGGCTTTCGACAGGCCGCGTACGGGGCTACACCTTC,CASRGLSTGRVRGYTF
TRBV5-4,TRBD2,TRBJ2-1,NA,TGTGCCAGCAGCCCAGGACTAGCGGGGGTCCACAATGAGCAGTTCTTC,CASSPGLAGVHNEQFF
TRBV9,TRBD2,TRBJ2-1,NA,TGTGCCAGCAGCGTAGAGACTAGCGGGGTGACCGCCTACAATGAGCAGTTCTTC,CASSVETSGVTAYNEQFF
TRBV5-1,NA,TRBJ1-3,NA,TGCGCCAGCAGCTTGGGCCCCGGGGTACGGACCATATATTTT,CASSLGPGVRTIYF
TRBV10-3,TRBD1,TRBJ2-7,NA,TGTGCCATCAGTGAGTTGGGACAGGGGTACGAGCAGTACTTC,CAISELGQGYEQYF
TRBV7-8,NA,TRBJ1-5,NA,TGTGCCAGCAGCCCCTTTCTGCGGGAGCTAAATCAGCCCCAGCATTTT,CASSPFLRELNQPQHF
TRBV7-2,NA,TRBJ1-1,NA,TGTGCCAGCAGCTACAGAGACCCACCTTCAGCTTTCTTT,CASSYRDPPSAFF
TRBV11-2,NA,TRBJ1-2,NA,TGTGCCAGCGGTAAACAGGGTTGGAGCTATGGCTACACCTTC,CASGKQGWSYGYTF
TRBV7-2,NA,TRBJ1-3,NA,TGTGCCAGCAGCTTTCTCGGTGGGGGGGGAGGAAACACCATATATTTT,CASSFLGGGGGNTIYF
TRBV5-1,TRBD1,TRBJ1-1,NA,TGCGCCAGCAGCCAGAAAACCGGACAGGGGGCGAGAACGCGATCGAACACTGAAGCTTTCTTT,CASSQKTGQGARTRSNTEAFF
TRBV5-1,NA,TRBJ1-2,NA,TGCGCCAGCAGCTTGGGGGGGCAGGTCTATGGCTACACCTTC,CASSLGGQVYGYTF
TRBV29-1,TRBD1,TRBJ2-7,NA,TGCAGCGTTCAGGGACAGGGGGCTTACGAGCAGTACTTC,CSVQGQGAYEQYF
TRBV19,TRBD2,TRBJ2-2,NA,TGTGCCAGTAGTCCACCCGGGGGGGCCGCCGGGGAGCTGTTTTTT,CASSPPGGAAGELFF
TRBV18,NA,TRBJ1-4,NA,TGTGCCAGCTCACCGGAGGGCTTGGACACTTCCGAAAAACTGTTTTTT,CASSPEGLDTSEKLFF
TRBV11-3,NA,TRBJ1-1,NA,TGTGCCAGCGCGGTGGGGCCGAACACTGAAGCTTTCTTT,CASAVGPNTEAFF
TRBV21-1,NA,TRBJ2-5,NA,TGTGCCAGCAGCAAAGAGGAAGGTCGGGGGTGGGAGACCCAGTACTTC,CASSKEEGRGWETQYF
TRBV7-9,NA,TRBJ2-3,NA,TGTGCCAGCAGCTTCCCAGGTCCCTCCACAGATACGCAGTATTTT,CASSFPGPSTDTQYF
TRBV18,NA,TRBJ2-7,NA,TGTGCCAGCTCACCACTTGCACAGGGAGGGGCCGAGCAGTACTTC,CASSPLAQGGAEQYF
TRBV21-1,NA,TRBJ2-1,NA,TGTGCCAGCAGCACATTCCTGACAGGGGGATATCTTTACTACAATGAGCAGTTCTTC,CASSTFLTGGYLYYNEQFF
TRBV4-1,NA,TRBJ1-4,NA,TGCGCCAGCAGCCAAGCACGGACTAATGAAAAACTGTTTTTT,CASSQARTNEKLFF